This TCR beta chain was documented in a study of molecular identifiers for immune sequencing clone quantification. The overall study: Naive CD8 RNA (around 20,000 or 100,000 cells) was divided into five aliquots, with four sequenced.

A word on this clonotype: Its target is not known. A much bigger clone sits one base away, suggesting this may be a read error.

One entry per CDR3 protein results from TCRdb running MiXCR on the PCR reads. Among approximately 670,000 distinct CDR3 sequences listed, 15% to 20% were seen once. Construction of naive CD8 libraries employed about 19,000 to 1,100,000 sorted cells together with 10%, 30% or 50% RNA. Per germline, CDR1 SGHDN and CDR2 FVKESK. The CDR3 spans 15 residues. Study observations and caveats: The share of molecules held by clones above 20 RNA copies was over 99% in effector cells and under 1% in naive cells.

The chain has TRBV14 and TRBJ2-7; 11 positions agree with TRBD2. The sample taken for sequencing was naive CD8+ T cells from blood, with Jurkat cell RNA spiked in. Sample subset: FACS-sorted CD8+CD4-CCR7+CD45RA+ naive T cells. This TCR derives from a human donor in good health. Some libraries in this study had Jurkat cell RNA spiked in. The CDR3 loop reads CASSQGSGRAYGQYF. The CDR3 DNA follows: TGTGCCAGCAGCCAAGGTAGCGGGAGGGCCTACGGGCAGTACTTC.